The 23 T cell receptor beta chains below come from one sample, sequenced in a study of T cells after yellow fever vaccination. TCRdb passed the 5' RACE reads through MiXCR, listing each CDR3 protein once. This repertoire shows some 350,000 distinct CDR3 sequences, almost 4% found once; its top ten account for 20% to 30%. The sequences come from PBMCs, collected 5 days after the yellow fever booster vaccination. The receptors shown here come from a man in his late teens or twenties who received the YFV17D yellow fever vaccine.

This clonotype was picked up a small number of times. The V call is TRBV7-2, the J call TRBJ2-5; D not certain. The CDR3 consists of 16 residues. Trimming stripped 5 bases from V and 2 bases from J, with 18 bases between. CDR1 and CDR2 (germline): SGHTA, FQGNSA. The CDR3 bases are TGTGCCAGCAGCGAGCCTTTTGGGCCGCCTCAAGAGACCCAGTACTTC. Amino acids: CASSEPFGPPQETQYF.

This clonotype has only a few counts. This rearrangement joins TRBV27 to TRBJ2-3; perhaps TRBD1 as D (5 bases). Per germline, CDR1 MNHEY and CDR2 SMNVEV (reference sequence). V lost 9 bases and J lost 4, with 17 bases in between. CDR3 length: 14 residues. CDR3 sequence (DNA): TGTGCCAGTGGGCAGGGATTCAGCGCAGATACGCAGTATTTT. This sequence encodes CASGQGFSADTQYF.

The table lists this clonotype with a few counts. The gene calls are TRBV5-5 and TRBJ1-1; D may be TRBD1 (5 bases). Germline V gene sequence: CDR1 SGHKS, CDR2 YYEKEE (reference sequence). V was trimmed by 4 bases and J by 5 bases, leaving 18 bases between them. The CDR3 totals 15 residues. The DNA of the CDR3 is TGTGCCAGCAGCCGAATACACTCAGGGAGGACTGAAGCTTTCTTT. Encoded protein: CASSRIHSGRTEAFF.

The sample holds a few counts of this clonotype. The chain employs TRBV20-1 and TRBJ1-2; D may be TRBD1 (6 bases). Germline V gene lookup returns CDR1 DFQATT and CDR2 SNEGSKA (reference sequence). CDR3 length: 12 residues. With 3 bases removed from V and 5 bases from J, the gap between germline ends came to 10 bases. This CDR3 reads CSARVGGYGYTF. Here the CDR3 DNA reads TGCAGTGCTAGGGTAGGGGGTTATGGCTACACCTTC.

The chain employs TRBV7-2 and TRBJ2-5; D unclear. This CDR3 has 14 residues. Looked up from germline, CDR1 is SGHTA and CDR2 is FQGNSA. V lost 1 base, J lost 5 bases, and 11 bases lay in between. CDR3 loop: CASSLGPGAETQYF. CDR3 in DNA: TGTGCCAGCAGCTTAGGCCCCGGCGCCGAGACCCAGTACTTC.

This chain uses TRBV4-2 with TRBJ1-1, with D hard to call. Between the trimmed V and J ends, which lost 0 bases and 1 base, there was a span of 15 bases. The CDR3 covers 17 residues. The germline gives CDR1 LGHNA, CDR2 YNFKEQ. This CDR3 is CASSQDHYGVSNTEAFF. In nucleotides, the CDR3 is TGTGCCAGCAGCCAAGATCACTACGGGGTATCGAACACTGAAGCTTTCTTT.

The V and J genes are TRBV4-3 and TRBJ1-6; weak D call: TRBD1 (6 bases). The germline V and J ends were trimmed by 6 bases and 5 bases, with 14 bases remaining between them. The length of the CDR3 is 15 residues. Germline CDR1 LGHNA, CDR2 YSLEER. Here the CDR3 reads CASSNAGGNNSPLHF. DNA of the CDR3: TGCGCCAGCAGTAACGCGGGGGGCAATAATTCACCCCTCCACTTT.

This clonotype was picked up many times. V usage is TRBV6-1 and J usage is TRBJ2-7, with a weak D call TRBD1 (6 bases). This CDR3 has 15 residues. The V end was cut by 3 bases, the J end by 0 bases, with 12 bases between. CDR1 is MNHNS, CDR2 SASEGT, per germline. DNA for the CDR3: TGTGCCAGCAGTGAGTTAGGGGGAAGCTCCTACGAGCAGTACGTC. Its protein is CASSELGGSSYEQYV.

V and J are TRBV7-2 and TRBJ1-4, with D perhaps matching TRBD1 (5 bases). V lost 1 base to trimming and J lost 2 bases, with 11 bases between them. Germline V gives CDR1 SGHTA, CDR2 FQGNSA. The CDR3 is 16 amino acids. The CDR3: CASSLGGAGTNEKLFF. CDR3 nucleotides: TGTGCCAGCAGCTTAGGGGGCGCCGGGACTAATGAAAAACTGTTTTTT.

A few counts support this clonotype. The chain has TRBV12-3 or TRBV12-4 and TRBJ1-6; D is unclear. CDR3 size: 16 residues. V lost 2 bases and J 5 bases, leaving 13 bases between the germline ends. CDR3 region: CASSLWGPVNNSPLHF. The CDR3 bases are TGTGCCAGCAGTTTATGGGGTCCAGTAAATAATTCACCCCTCCACTTT.

This clonotype was seen a handful of times. This chain joins TRBV12-3 or TRBV12-4 and TRBJ2-1; 12 nucleotides line up with TRBD2. The CDR3 consists of 14 residues. V lost 8 bases, J lost 8 bases, and 7 bases stayed unmatched. The CDR3 DNA sequence: TGTGCCAGCTCTGCGACTAGCGGGGGATATGAGCAGTTCTTC. As protein: CASSATSGGYEQFF.

The rearrangement joins TRBV20-1 to TRBJ2-5; D perhaps matches TRBD2 (6 bases). Germline CDR1 and CDR2: DFQATT and SNEGSKA (reference sequence). Between the trimmed V and J ends, which lost 3 bases and 4 bases, there was a span of 9 bases. The CDR3 totals 12 residues. CDR3 coding DNA: TGCAGTGCTAGGCGGGGCAGAGAGACCCAGTACTTC. This sequence encodes CSARRGRETQYF.

This chain joins TRBV3-1 and TRBJ1-2, with 9 bases that match TRBD1. The J segment lost 8 bases and the V segment lost 5 bases, leaving 9 bases of the junction unmatched. This CDR3 is 14 amino acids long. Per germline, CDR1 LGHDT and CDR2 YNNKEL (reference sequence). The CDR3 region has the DNA TGTGCCAGCAGCTGGCGGGACAGGGCGGGCGGCTACACCTTC. Translation: CASSWRDRAGGYTF.

This clonotype was seen at least ten times. The CDR3 DNA follows: TGTGCCAGCAGCGAAGCGGGGGGGATTGCCAATGAGCAGTTCTTC. Its translation: CASSEAGGIANEQFF. The rearrangement joins TRBV9 to TRBJ2-1; the match to TRBD2 covers 10 bases. Germline loops: CDR1 SGDLS, CDR2 YYNGEE. The CDR3 sequence is 15 residues long. J lost 6 bases, V lost 3 bases, and 6 bases had no gene match.

The DNA of the CDR3 is TGTGCCAGCTCATTAACTGGAGAGAAATCAGCCTACGAGCAGTACGTC. Translating gives CASSLTGEKSAYEQYV. This sequence joins TRBV18 and TRBJ2-7, with D uncertain. Germline V gene lookup returns CDR1 KGHSH and CDR2 LQKENI. CDR3 size: 16 residues. V gave up 5 bases and J gave up 2 bases, with 19 bases separating them.

This clonotype was counted only a few times. DNA for the CDR3: TGTGCCAGCAGTGACAGTCCGAAGGCCACAGATACGCAGTATTTT. This gives the protein CASSDSPKATDTQYF. This chain uses TRBV6-1 with TRBJ2-3; D is unresolved. This CDR3 comprises 15 residues. V gave up 3 bases and J gave up 2 bases, with 12 bases separating them. The germline V gene encodes CDR1 MNHNS and CDR2 SASEGT.

This clonotype was recorded a few times. The gene calls are TRBV5-5 and TRBJ2-1; no reliable D call. V lost 0 bases to trimming and J lost 4 bases, with 17 bases between them. The CDR3 consists of 17 residues. The germline CDR1 and CDR2 sequences are SGHKS and YYEKEE (reference sequence). CDR3 sequence (DNA): TGTGCCAGCAGCTTGGTGGGCCCACGCTCCTCATACAATGAGCAGTTCTTC. It translates to CASSLVGPRSSYNEQFF.

This clonotype was seen only a few times. Here the CDR3 reads CASSLTGTPSSGELFF. Here the CDR3 DNA reads TGTGCCAGCAGCTTAACAGGGACACCCTCCTCCGGGGAGCTGTTTTTT. The chain uses TRBV7-3 and TRBJ2-2, with D perhaps matching TRBD1 (6 bases). The CDR3 is made up of 16 amino acids. V lost 0 bases to trimming and J lost 6 bases, with 14 bases between them. The V gene's germline CDR1 is SGHTA and CDR2 FQGTGA.

In this sample, this clonotype turned up a few times. DNA of the CDR3: TGTGCCAGCAGCTCCCGGGACAGGGACGACAATGAGCAGTTCTTC. Its translation is CASSSRDRDDNEQFF. The chain joins TRBV3-1 to TRBJ2-1; the match to TRBD1 covers 9 bases. With V trimmed by 5 bases and J by 5 bases, 7 bases remained unmatched. CDR1 is LGHDT and CDR2 is YNNKEL in the germline V gene (reference sequence). This CDR3 has 15 amino acids.

This clonotype was seen at least ten times. The chain joins TRBV5-4 to TRBJ1-1; no definite D call. Trimming took 6 bases from V and 3 from J, leaving 6 bases between them. Per the germline V gene, CDR1 is SGHNT and CDR2 is YYREEE (reference sequence). CDR3 length: 11 residues. The CDR3 is CASKNYTEAFF. Written as DNA, the CDR3 is TGTGCCAGCAAAAACTACACTGAAGCTTTCTTT.

This clonotype was seen a few times. The chain uses TRBV12-3 or TRBV12-4 and TRBJ1-2; the D gene is possibly TRBD1 (6 bases). CDR3 length: 15 residues. Trimming removed 5 bases from V and 6 bases from J, with 19 bases in between. In DNA form, the CDR3 reads TGTGCCAGCAGTGCACAACAGGGCATTGGGCATGGCTACACCTTC. Translating gives CASSAQQGIGHGYTF.

This clonotype has ten or more counts. The chain carries TRBV5-1 and TRBJ2-5; D possibly uses TRBD1 or TRBD2 (6 bases each). Trimming left V 5 bases short and J 5 bases short, with 16 bases between. Germline V CDR1 and CDR2: SGHRS, YFSETQ. The CDR3 consists of 14 residues. The CDR3 loop is CASREGGPEETQYF. In nucleotides, the CDR3 is TGCGCCAGCAGAGAGGGGGGACCAGAGGAGACCCAGTACTTC. Based on the CDR3 plus reference TRBV5-1 and TRBJ2-5, the full variable domain is KAGVTQTPRYLIKTRGQQVTLSCSPISGHRSVSWYQQTPGQGLQFLFEYFSETQRNKGNFPGRFSGRQFSNSRSEMNVSTLELGDSALYLCASREGGPEETQYFGPGTRLLVL.

This clonotype was seen just once. The chain joins TRBV11-2 to TRBJ2-3; 9 bases line up with TRBD1. The ends lost 5 bases at V and 3 bases at J; junction bases unmatched: 6. The germline CDR1 and CDR2 sequences are SGHAT and FQNNGV. This CDR3 region has 15 residues. The CDR3 nucleotides read TGTGCCAGCAGCCACTTAGGGACAGGGACAGATACGCAGTATTTT. Its translation is CASSHLGTGTDTQYF.